This T cell receptor beta chain is from a study of shared clonotypes between healthy human individuals. Points from the study as a whole: Researchers sampled blood only, noting tissue repertoires likely differ.

Researchers partitioned CD4+ cells into CD45RA+ naive and CD45RA-negative memory subsets. To note about this clone: The antigen is not known.

V was cut by 5 bases and J by 0 bases, with 10 bases left in between. There are 15 residues in the CDR3. Germline V gives CDR1 MNHEY, CDR2 SVGAGI. Profiling relied on immunoSEQ multiplex PCR, and the TCRdb table lists in-frame clones only, not all of them. Of a few million clones in the sample, approximately 96% were seen once. The chain uses TRBV6-5 and TRBJ1-4; tentative D call: TRBD1 (5 bases). Material: naive CD4+ T cells sorted from blood. The subset is: CD45RA+ positively selected. The TCR comes from a young man in good health. The CDR3 region has the DNA TGTGCCAGCAGTACTTACAGGTCAACTAATGAAAAACTGTTTTTT. Translation gives CASSTYRSTNEKLFF.